This passage covers 5 T cell receptor beta chains from one sample sequenced in a study of blood T cell repertoires in COVID-19. Sequencing used immunoSEQ multiplex PCR; TCRdb keeps in-frame clones, though not all of them. The table shows about 170,000 clones, with roughly 80% occurring only once. What was sequenced was peripheral blood. The receptors were sampled from a woman between 40 and 50 years old with COVID-19, enrolled during active disease.

The CDR3 spells CASSQTPSYGYTF. In DNA, the CDR3 is TGCGCCAGCAGTCAAACACCCTCCTATGGCTACACCTTC. This sequence joins TRBV4-1 and TRBJ1-2; D unresolved. V was pared by 6 bases and J by 4 bases, with 12 bases between. The length of the CDR3 is 13 residues. Germline lookup yields CDR1 MGHRA and CDR2 YSYEKL.

This clone was detected only a few times. The chain joins TRBV23-1 to TRBJ1-6; 10 nucleotides align to TRBD1. TRBV23-1 belongs to the ORF category, with a function that is uncertain. CDR3 size: 22 residues. V shed 2 bases, J shed 1 base, and the junction held 17 bases outside the gene matches. CDR3 protein: CASSQPYGGDRGQGSYNSPLHF. CDR3 bases: TGCGCCAGCAGTCAACCGTATGGTGGGGACAGGGGTCAGGGGTCCTATAATTCACCCCTCCACTTT.

This chain links TRBV19 with TRBJ2-1; 9 bases are shared with TRBD2. The germline V gene has CDR1 LNHDA and CDR2 SQIVND (reference sequence). Germline trimming cut 2 bases from V and 5 bases from J; bases unmatched to any gene: 7. This CDR3 is built from 16 residues. CDR3 protein: CASSIRSSGTNNEQFF. The CDR3 DNA follows: TGTGCCAGTAGTATACGGTCTAGCGGGACTAACAATGAGCAGTTCTTC.

The chain carries TRBV6-5 and TRBJ2-1, with 11 bases aligning to TRBD2. The germline gives CDR1 MNHEY, CDR2 SVGAGI. After removal of 5 bases from V and 9 bases from J, the junction contained 9 bases not matched to a gene. The CDR3 length is 15 residues. In DNA, the CDR3 is TGTGCCAGCAGTAAGACTAGCGGGGTGGTCAGTGAGCAGTTCTTC. Translated, it gives CASSKTSGVVSEQFF.

This chain joins TRBV11-3 and TRBJ2-3; the D gene is possibly TRBD2 (5 bases). This CDR3 comprises 14 residues. Trimming removed 1 base from V and 6 bases from J, with 11 bases in between. CDR1 and CDR2 from the germline V gene are SGHNT and YENEEA. Here the CDR3 DNA reads TGTGCCAGCAGCTTAGGGGGAGCGGTGGATACGCAGTATTTT. Its translation is CASSLGGAVDTQYF. Complete variable domain (other parts from reference TRBV11-3 and TRBJ2-3): EAGVVQSPRYKIIEKKQPVAFWCNPISGHNTLYWYLQNLGQGPELLIRYENEEAVDDSQLPKDRFSAERLKGVDSTLKIQPAELGDSAVYLCASSLGGAVDTQYFGPGTRLTVL.